The 20 T cell receptor beta chains listed next were all sequenced from one sample in a study of beta chain features in type 1 diabetes. General study findings and limits: In every one of the four CD4+ subsets, TCRB CDR3s were moderately but significantly shorter in Type 1 diabetes patients.

Since all of the isolated RNA was reverse transcribed, expressed TCRB transcripts were what got sequenced. The repertoire was sequenced with immunoSEQ multiplex PCR; TCRdb's copy has only in-frame clones and lacks some. The sample carries 50,000 to 65,000 clones, about 40% recorded once. For these TCRs, the target antigens are not known. The sequenced material came from Tregs from blood. These receptors were taken from a man aged 30 to 45 with type 1 diabetes.

The chain has TRBV28 and TRBJ2-2; tentative D call: TRBD2 (5 bases). CDR3 size: 15 residues. V lost 6 bases, J lost 0 bases, and 11 bases lay in between. CDR1 and CDR2 (germline): MDHEN, SYDVKM. The CDR3 is CASSLPGTNTGELFF. The CDR3 coding sequence is TGTGCCAGCAGCCTTCCGGGAACGAACACCGGGGAGCTGTTTTTT.

The chain joins TRBV4-3 to TRBJ1-4; D remains unclear. Trimming took 5 bases from V and 8 from J, leaving 12 bases between them. CDR3 length: 13 residues. Germline V gene sequence: CDR1 LGHNA, CDR2 YSLEER. Here the CDR3 reads CASSSSRGEKLFF. CDR3 nucleotide sequence: TGCGCCAGCAGCTCCAGCCGAGGGGAAAAACTGTTTTTT.

This clone has only a few counts. The chain recombines TRBV29-1 with TRBJ2-7; 7 bases are shared with TRBD2. In germline, CDR1 is SQVTM, CDR2 ANQGSEA. The CDR3 loop spans 13 amino acids. V shed 4 bases and J 2 bases; nucleotides not matched to a gene: 5. The CDR3 nucleotides are TGCAGCGTTGGGTCGCGGGAGCCCTACGAGCAGTACTTC. Residues: CSVGSREPYEQYF.

The chain employs TRBV7-2 and TRBJ2-5, with 9 bases lining up with TRBD1. Germline V lookup: CDR1 SGHTA, CDR2 FQGNSA. Trimming cost V 3 bases and J 4 bases; bases outside gene matches: 12. The CDR3 covers 17 residues. The chain's CDR3 is CASSFFAGDREPETQYF. CDR3 sequence (DNA): TGTGCCAGCAGCTTTTTCGCGGGGGACAGGGAGCCAGAGACCCAGTACTTC.

This clone appeared a few times. This chain joins TRBV6-5 and TRBJ2-5; 9 positions agree with TRBD1. CDR3 length: 13 amino acids. Trimming cost V 6 bases and J 4 bases; bases outside gene matches: 3. Germline-derived CDR1 and CDR2 are MNHEY and SVGAGI. CDR3 amino acids: CASREQGAETQYF. CDR3 in DNA: TGTGCCAGCAGGGAACAGGGGGCAGAGACCCAGTACTTC.

The chain joins TRBV11-2 to TRBJ1-3, with a possible D match to TRBD1 (6 bases). Germline CDR1 is SGHAT and CDR2 is FQNNGV. The CDR3 loop spans 14 amino acids. V lost 5 bases to trimming and J lost 1 base, with 9 bases between them. CDR3 coding DNA: TGTGCCAGCAGCCTCACAGGGTCTGGAAACACCATATATTTT. Residues: CASSLTGSGNTIYF.

V and J are TRBV27 and TRBJ2-7; D is possibly TRBD2 (6 bases). This CDR3 has 14 amino acids. CDR1 is MNHEY and CDR2 is SMNVEV in the germline V gene (reference sequence). V was shortened by 5 bases and J by 0 bases, with 11 bases between the two germline ends. This CDR3 reads CASSPRGFSYEQYF. The CDR3 DNA reads TGTGCCAGCAGTCCCCGGGGGTTCTCCTACGAGCAGTACTTC.

Only a few counts were recorded for this clone. The chain is built from TRBV4-3 and TRBJ1-3; D unresolved. The V gene lost 4 bases and the J gene lost 4 bases, with 8 bases spanning the gap. The germline V gene has CDR1 LGHNA and CDR2 YSLEER. The CDR3 consists of 13 residues. The CDR3 DNA sequence: TGCGCCAGCAGCCTACTTAACGGAAACACCATATATTTT. This gives the protein CASSLLNGNTIYF.

This chain connects TRBV27 to TRBJ2-2; a weak D match, TRBD2 (7 bases). CDR1 and CDR2 from the germline V gene are MNHEY and SMNVEV (reference sequence). Trimming shortened V by 7 bases and J by 3 bases, and 18 bases separated the two germline ends. This CDR3 region has 16 residues. In DNA form, the CDR3 reads TGTGCCAGCACCTGGGGGGGTAGGGGGTACACCGGGGAGCTGTTTTTT. This encodes CASTWGGRGYTGELFF.

The gene calls are TRBV19 and TRBJ2-7; 10 bases map to TRBD1. The CDR3 extends over 15 amino acids. V trimming: 5 bases; J trimming: 5 bases; junction bases outside the gene matches: 9. The V gene's germline CDR1 is LNHDA and CDR2 SQIVND (reference sequence). CDR3 in amino acids: CASSSGTGDLNEQYF. The CDR3, as DNA: TGTGCCAGTAGTTCCGGGACAGGGGATCTTAACGAGCAGTACTTC.

The chain carries TRBV9 and TRBJ1-2; TRBD1 agrees at 10 bases. The V segment lost 2 bases and the J segment 7 bases; nucleotides outside the gene matches: 5. Germline CDR1 and CDR2: SGDLS and YYNGEE. The CDR3 covers 14 residues. The DNA for the CDR3 is TGTGCCAGCAGCGTGGGACAGGGGTTGGGTGGCTACACCTTC. This codes for CASSVGQGLGGYTF.

This clone showed up just a few times. The chain links TRBV9 to TRBJ2-7; the match to TRBD2 covers 12 bases. CDR3 length: 16 amino acids. Trimming cost V 0 bases and J 3 bases; bases outside gene matches: 4. The germline V gene encodes CDR1 SGDLS and CDR2 YYNGEE. CDR3 protein: CASSVEGLAGRYEQYF. As DNA, the CDR3 is TGTGCCAGCAGCGTAGAAGGACTAGCGGGACGCTACGAGCAGTACTTC.

CDR3 DNA: TGTGCCTGGAGCCGGGGGGCGAGTACTGAAGCTTTCTTT. Translated, it gives CAWSRGASTEAFF. This chain links TRBV30 with TRBJ1-1, with a weak D call TRBD1 (6 bases). The CDR3 has 13 residues. The V end was cut by 3 bases, the J end by 5 bases, with 13 bases between. The germline gives CDR1 GTSNPN, CDR2 SVGIG (reference sequence).

The rearrangement links TRBV7-2 to TRBJ2-7, with a weak D call TRBD2 (5 bases). The CDR3 is 14 residues long. The germline V gene has CDR1 SGHTA and CDR2 FQGNSA. The V and J ends lost 3 bases and 2 bases respectively, with 11 bases between them. DNA of the CDR3: TGTGCCAGCAGCTTTGCGGGTGGGGCCTACGAGCAGTACTTC. Translated: CASSFAGGAYEQYF.

The rearrangement joins TRBV5-4 to TRBJ1-6, with TRBD1 matching over 7 bases. V shed 7 bases and J 8 bases; nucleotides not matched to a gene: 3. Germline CDR1 reads SGHNT; CDR2 reads YYREEE (reference sequence). CDR3 size: 12 residues. The CDR3 DNA reads TGTGCCAGCGGGACAGAATATTCACCCCTCCACTTT. Its translation: CASGTEYSPLHF. Full variable domain (rest looked up from reference TRBV5-4 and TRBJ1-6): ETGVTQSPTHLIKTRGQQVTLRCSSQSGHNTVSWYQQALGQGPQFIFQYYREEENGRGNFPPRFSGLQFPNYSSELNVNALELDDSALYLCASGTEYSPLHFGNGTRLTVT.

The CDR3 loop reads CASSSAQQETQYF. The CDR3 nucleotides read TGTGCCAGCAGCTCCGCTCAGCAAGAGACCCAGTACTTC. The chain carries TRBV11-1 and TRBJ2-5, with D hard to call. V lost 4 bases and J lost 2, with 8 bases in between. CDR1 SGHAT and CDR2 FQDESV come from the germline V gene (reference sequence). CDR3 size: 13 residues.

This chain joins TRBV6-1 and TRBJ2-5; the D gene is possibly TRBD2 (5 bases). Trimming shortened V by 1 base and J by 7 bases, and 16 bases separated the two germline ends. CDR1 and CDR2 (germline): MNHNS, SASEGT. The CDR3 sequence is 15 residues long. CDR3 sequence reads: CASSEGGRLLGTQYF. The CDR3 DNA reads TGTGCCAGCAGTGAAGGAGGGCGGCTGCTGGGGACCCAGTACTTC.

V and J are TRBV5-5 and TRBJ2-7, with 15 bases aligning to TRBD2. CDR1 is SGHKS and CDR2 is YYEKEE in the germline V gene (reference sequence). The CDR3 contains 20 residues. The trim removed 5 bases at V and 0 bases at J, leaving 15 bases unmatched. The CDR3: CASSRGGGLAGGGSSYEQYF. CDR3 DNA: TGTGCCAGCAGTCGTGGAGGGGGACTAGCGGGAGGTGGAAGCTCCTACGAGCAGTACTTC.

The chain carries TRBV6-5 and TRBJ2-3; tentatively, D is TRBD1 (6 bases). Trimming removed 2 bases from V and 2 bases from J, with 11 bases in between. The CDR3 has 15 amino acids. The germline V gene has CDR1 MNHEY and CDR2 SVGAGI. The CDR3 sequence is CASSYGGTPTDTQYF. The DNA for the CDR3 is TGTGCCAGCAGTTACGGTGGGACACCCACAGATACGCAGTATTTT.

The chain has TRBV2 and TRBJ1-1; D unclear. The germline V gene has CDR1 SNHLY and CDR2 FYNNEI. This CDR3 has 13 residues. The V end was cut by 7 bases, the J end by 3 bases, with 12 bases between. CDR3: CASNAGGYTEAFF. In DNA form, the CDR3 reads TGTGCCAGCAATGCTGGAGGGTACACTGAAGCTTTCTTT.